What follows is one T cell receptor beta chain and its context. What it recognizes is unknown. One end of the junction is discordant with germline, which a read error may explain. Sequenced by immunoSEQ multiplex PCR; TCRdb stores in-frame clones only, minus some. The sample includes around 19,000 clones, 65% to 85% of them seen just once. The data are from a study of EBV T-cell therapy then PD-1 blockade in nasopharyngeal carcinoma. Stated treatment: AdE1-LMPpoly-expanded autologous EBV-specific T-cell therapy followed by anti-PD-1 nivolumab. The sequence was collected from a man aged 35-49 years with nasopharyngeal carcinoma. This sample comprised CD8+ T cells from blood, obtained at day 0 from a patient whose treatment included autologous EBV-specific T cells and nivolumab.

Here the CDR3 DNA reads TGTGCCAGCCGTGATGAGGAAGAGGGGGCAAGTGTGACCGGGGAGCTGTTTTTT. This sequence encodes CASRDEEEGASVTGELFF. The V and J genes are TRBV6-4 and TRBJ2-2; 7 nucleotides align to TRBD1. The CDR3 has 18 amino acids. Germline V CDR1 and CDR2: MRHNA, SNTAGT.